Following are 14 T cell receptor beta chains from one sample sequenced in a study of shared clonotypes between healthy human individuals. Assay used: immunoSEQ multiplex PCR; TCRdb lists only in-frame clones, some missing. The sample lists over a million clones; 75% to 85% were seen once. Specimen: memory CD4+ T cells from PBMCs. This sample's subset: CD45RA-negative fraction. All receptors derive from a man aged 18 to 30 in good health. Some clones in this sample may be carry-over from other donors' samples.

This rearrangement joins TRBV30 to TRBJ2-2; possibly TRBD1 for D (6 bases). From germline, CDR1 is GTSNPN and CDR2 SVGIG (reference sequence). The CDR3 runs 16 residues. V was clipped by 2 bases and J by 1 base, with 14 bases between them. CDR3 in amino acids: CAWSFSRTVNTGELFF. The CDR3 DNA reads TGTGCCTGGAGTTTTTCCCGGACAGTGAACACCGGGGAGCTGTTTTTT.

J is TRBJ2-6 and V is TRBV2; the D is unclear. Trimming left V 6 bases short and J 0 bases short, with 15 bases between. Germline CDR1 and CDR2: SNHLY and FYNNEI. The CDR3 sequence is 17 residues long. The CDR3 loop is CASSGTAGHSGANVLTF. CDR3 DNA sequence: TGTGCCAGCAGCGGAACTGCCGGGCACTCTGGGGCCAACGTCCTGACTTTC.

This clone turned up a few times. The genes are TRBV5-4 and TRBJ1-2; D is unclear. Trimming removed 0 bases at V and 4 bases at J, with 7 bases between. Germline V gives CDR1 SGHNT, CDR2 YYREEE (reference sequence). The CDR3 is 13 residues long. DNA of the CDR3: TGTGCCAGCAGCTTGGACGTTCCCTATGGCTACACCTTC. It is translated as CASSLDVPYGYTF.

The V and J genes are TRBV5-1 and TRBJ2-7; 11 nucleotides line up with TRBD2. This CDR3 is built from 16 residues. Germline trimming cut 2 bases from V and 4 bases from J; bases unmatched to any gene: 8. The germline V gene encodes CDR1 SGHRS and CDR2 YFSETQ. The CDR3 DNA reads TGCGCCAGCAGCTTAGGAACTAGCGGGAGAATTTACGAGCAGTACTTC. It is translated as CASSLGTSGRIYEQYF.

This clone has a handful of counts. The V and J genes are TRBV5-4 and TRBJ1-2, with D possibly TRBD1 on 6 matching bases. The germline gives CDR1 SGHNT, CDR2 YYREEE (reference sequence). Trimming stripped 0 bases from V and 0 bases from J, with 12 bases between. This CDR3 is 16 amino acids long. CDR3 sequence reads: CASSLVVGGTNYGYTF. CDR3 nucleotides: TGTGCCAGCAGCTTGGTAGTGGGGGGCACTAACTATGGCTACACCTTC.

The chain employs TRBV7-3 and TRBJ2-1; tentatively, D is TRBD1 (5 bases). Looked up from germline, CDR1 is SGHTA and CDR2 is FQGTGA. V lost 6 bases and J lost 8, with 17 bases in between. The CDR3 runs to 14 residues. CDR3 bases: TGTGCCAGCAGTAGGGGCTCGGGTAGAGATGAGCAGTTCTTC. Its protein product is CASSRGSGRDEQFF.

The chain has TRBV7-6 and TRBJ1-3; no definite D call. CDR3 length: 12 residues. Germline assignment: CDR1 SGHVS and CDR2 FNYEAQ. Trimming removed 11 bases from V and 4 bases from J, with 12 bases in between. CDR3 in DNA: TGTGCCGCGGGGTCGCAGGGAAACACCATATATTTT. This translates into CAAGSQGNTIYF.

This chain uses TRBV7-9 with TRBJ2-1; no clear D gene. Germline V gene data show CDR1 as SEHNR and CDR2 as FQNEAQ (reference sequence). The germline V and J ends were trimmed by 3 bases and 0 bases, with 9 bases remaining between them. This CDR3 is 15 amino acids long. CDR3 nucleotides: TGTGCCAGCAGCTTTCGGGCGAGCTCCTACAATGAGCAGTTCTTC. Translating gives CASSFRASSYNEQFF.

The V gene is TRBV9, the J gene TRBJ2-1; TRBD2 matches 7 bases. Germline CDR1 reads SGDLS; CDR2 reads YYNGEE. The J segment lost 7 bases and the V segment lost 3 bases, leaving 16 bases of the junction unmatched. This CDR3 has 17 residues. The CDR3 is CASSAQGAGFGRNEQFF. For the CDR3, the DNA is TGTGCCAGCAGCGCTCAAGGAGCGGGATTCGGCCGGAATGAGCAGTTCTTC. The entire variable domain, with the rest obtained from reference TRBV9 and TRBJ2-1, is as follows: DSGVTQTPKHLITATGQRVTLRCSPRSGDLSVYWYQQSLDQGLQFLIQYYNGEERAKGNILERFSAQQFPDLHSELNLSSLELGDSALYFCASSAQGAGFGRNEQFFGPGTRLTVL.

The chain combines TRBV5-6 with TRBJ2-3, with 7 positions matching TRBD2. There are 15 residues in the CDR3. Looked up from germline, CDR1 is SGHDT and CDR2 is YYEEEE. J lost 3 bases, V lost 5 bases, and 9 bases had no gene match. In nucleotides, the CDR3 is TGTGCCAGCAGGGGAGGCGGGAGAGGAACAGATACGCAGTATTTT. This encodes CASRGGGRGTDTQYF.

The table lists this clone with a count of one. The V gene is TRBV5-8, the J gene TRBJ2-3, with D maybe TRBD2 (7 bases). This CDR3 is 14 amino acids long. The V gene lost 2 bases and the J gene lost 6 bases, with 13 bases spanning the gap. CDR1 SGHTS and CDR2 YDEGEE come from the germline V gene. The CDR3 spells CASSFRKGGDTQYF. The CDR3 coding sequence is TGTGCCAGCAGCTTCCGAAAGGGGGGGGATACGCAGTATTTT.

This sequence joins TRBV6-5 and TRBJ1-1, with D tentatively TRBD1 (5 bases). The CDR3 has 14 amino acids. The V gene lost 6 bases and the J gene lost 4 bases, with 15 bases spanning the gap. Germline V gene data show CDR1 as MNHEY and CDR2 as SVGAGI. CDR3 sequence: CASRAGAAGTEAFF. The CDR3 coding sequence is TGTGCCAGCAGGGCCGGGGCAGCGGGCACTGAAGCTTTCTTT.

For the CDR3, the DNA is TGCGCCAGCAGTCTCCCGGGGGCGAGGGCTTTCTTT. Translated, it gives CASSLPGARAFF. This chain connects TRBV10-1 to TRBJ1-1; the D gene is possibly TRBD1 (6 bases). V was cut by 5 bases and J by 11 bases, with 15 bases left in between. The CDR3 totals 12 residues. Germline CDR1 WNHNN, CDR2 SYGVQD (reference sequence).

The rearrangement joins TRBV6-6 to TRBJ2-3; TRBD1 matches 9 bases. CDR1 and CDR2 (germline): MNHNY, SVGAGI (reference sequence). The CDR3 sequence is 16 residues long. J gave up 3 bases and V 8 bases, and 12 bases lay outside the gene matches. The CDR3 DNA reads TGTGCCAGCTGCTCCCCCCGGGGACAGGGAACAGATACGCAGTATTTT. This encodes CASCSPRGQGTDTQYF.